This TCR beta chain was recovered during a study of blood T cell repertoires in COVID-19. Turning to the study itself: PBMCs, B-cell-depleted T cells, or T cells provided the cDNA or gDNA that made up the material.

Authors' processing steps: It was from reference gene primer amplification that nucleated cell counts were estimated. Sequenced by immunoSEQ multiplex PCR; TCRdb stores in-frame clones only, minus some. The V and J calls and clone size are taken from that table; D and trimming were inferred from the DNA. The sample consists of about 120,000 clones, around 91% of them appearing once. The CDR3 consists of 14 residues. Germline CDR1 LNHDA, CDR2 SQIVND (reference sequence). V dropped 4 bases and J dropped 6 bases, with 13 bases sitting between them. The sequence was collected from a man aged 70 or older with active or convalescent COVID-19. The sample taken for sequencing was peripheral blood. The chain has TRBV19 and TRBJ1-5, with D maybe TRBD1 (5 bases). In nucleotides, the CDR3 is TGTGCCAGTAGTAGGGGGGACCCGAGTCAGCCCCAGCATTTT. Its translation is CASSRGDPSQPQHF.